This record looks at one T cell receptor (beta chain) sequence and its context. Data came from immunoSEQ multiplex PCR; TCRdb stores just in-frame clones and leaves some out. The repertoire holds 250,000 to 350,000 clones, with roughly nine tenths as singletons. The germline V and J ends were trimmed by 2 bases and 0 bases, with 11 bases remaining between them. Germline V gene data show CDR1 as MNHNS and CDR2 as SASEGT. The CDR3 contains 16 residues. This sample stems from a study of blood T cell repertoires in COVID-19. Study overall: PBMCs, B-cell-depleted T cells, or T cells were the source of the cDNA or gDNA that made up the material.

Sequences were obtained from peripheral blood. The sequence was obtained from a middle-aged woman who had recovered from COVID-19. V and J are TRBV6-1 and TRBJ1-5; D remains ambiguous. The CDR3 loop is CASSETVGYSNQPQHF. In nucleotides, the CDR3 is TGTGCCAGCAGTGAAACCGTCGGTTATAGCAATCAGCCCCAGCATTTT.